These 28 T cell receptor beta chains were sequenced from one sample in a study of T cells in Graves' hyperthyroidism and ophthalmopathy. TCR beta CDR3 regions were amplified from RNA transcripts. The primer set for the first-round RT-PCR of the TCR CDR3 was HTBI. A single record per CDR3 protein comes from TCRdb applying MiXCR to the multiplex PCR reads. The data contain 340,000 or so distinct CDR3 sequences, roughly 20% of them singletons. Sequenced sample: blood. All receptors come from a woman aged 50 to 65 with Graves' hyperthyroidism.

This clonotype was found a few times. Here the CDR3 DNA reads TGTGCCAGCAGCCCCCCAGGGACAGGGTACACAGATACGCAGTATTTT. Translating gives CASSPPGTGYTDTQYF. This rearrangement joins TRBV28 to TRBJ2-3; 9 bases map to TRBD1. This CDR3 spans 16 amino acids. Germline assignment: CDR1 MDHEN and CDR2 SYDVKM. V shed 6 bases, J shed 2 bases, and the junction held 9 bases outside the gene matches.

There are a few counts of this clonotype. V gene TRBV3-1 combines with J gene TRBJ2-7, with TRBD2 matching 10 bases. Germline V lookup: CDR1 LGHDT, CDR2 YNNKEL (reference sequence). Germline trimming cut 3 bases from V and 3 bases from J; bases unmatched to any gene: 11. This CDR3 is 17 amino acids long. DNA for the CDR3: TGTGCCAGCAGCCAGGGCACACTAGCGGGGTTACTCTACGAGCAGTACTTC. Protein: CASSQGTLAGLLYEQYF.

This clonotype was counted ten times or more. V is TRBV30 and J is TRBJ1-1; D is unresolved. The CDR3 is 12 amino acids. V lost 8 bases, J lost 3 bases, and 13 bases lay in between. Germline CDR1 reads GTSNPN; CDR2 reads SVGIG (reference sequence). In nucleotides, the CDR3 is TGTGCCGTTGAACCACCGGACACTGAAGCTTTCTTT. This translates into CAVEPPDTEAFF.

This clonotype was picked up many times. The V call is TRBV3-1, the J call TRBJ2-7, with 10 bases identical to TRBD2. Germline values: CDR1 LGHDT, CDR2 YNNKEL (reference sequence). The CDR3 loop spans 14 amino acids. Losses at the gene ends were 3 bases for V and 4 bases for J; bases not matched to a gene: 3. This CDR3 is CASSQASGGYEQYF. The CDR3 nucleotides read TGTGCCAGCAGCCAGGCTAGCGGGGGTTACGAGCAGTACTTC.

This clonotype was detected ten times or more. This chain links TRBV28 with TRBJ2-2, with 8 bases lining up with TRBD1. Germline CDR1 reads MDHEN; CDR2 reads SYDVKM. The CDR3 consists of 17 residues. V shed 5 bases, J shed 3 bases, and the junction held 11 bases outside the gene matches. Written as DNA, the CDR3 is TGTGCCAGCAGTACTCCCACGACAGGGGAGGACACCGGGGAGCTGTTTTTT. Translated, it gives CASSTPTTGEDTGELFF.

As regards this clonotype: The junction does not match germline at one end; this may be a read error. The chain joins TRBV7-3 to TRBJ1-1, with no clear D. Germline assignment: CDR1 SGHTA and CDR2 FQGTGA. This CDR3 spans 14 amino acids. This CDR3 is CASSPLPRDTEAFF. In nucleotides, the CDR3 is TGCGCCAGCAGCCCCCTTCCGAGGGACACTGAAGCTTTCTTT.

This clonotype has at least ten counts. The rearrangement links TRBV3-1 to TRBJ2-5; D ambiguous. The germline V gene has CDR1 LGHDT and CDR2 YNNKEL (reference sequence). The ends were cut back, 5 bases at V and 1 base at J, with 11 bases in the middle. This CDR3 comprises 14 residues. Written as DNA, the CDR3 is TGTGCCAGCAGCGGGGATTGGGTCCAAGAGACCCAGTACTTC. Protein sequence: CASSGDWVQETQYF.

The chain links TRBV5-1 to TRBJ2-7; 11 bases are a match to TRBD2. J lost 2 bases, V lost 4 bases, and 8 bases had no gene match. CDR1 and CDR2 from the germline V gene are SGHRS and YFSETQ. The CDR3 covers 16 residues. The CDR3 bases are TGCGCCAGCAGCGGGCCCGGGACTAGCGGCCCCTACGAGCAGTACGTC. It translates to CASSGPGTSGPYEQYV.

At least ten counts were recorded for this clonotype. The CDR3 nucleotides are TGTGCCAGCAGTTTAGCGGCGGGGGCAGGGGAGACCCAGTACTTC. The encoded protein is CASSLAAGAGETQYF. The chain has TRBV12-3 or TRBV12-4 and TRBJ2-5, with D maybe TRBD2 (7 bases). Trimming pared 0 bases from V and 5 bases from J, leaving 13 bases between. CDR3 length equals 15 residues.

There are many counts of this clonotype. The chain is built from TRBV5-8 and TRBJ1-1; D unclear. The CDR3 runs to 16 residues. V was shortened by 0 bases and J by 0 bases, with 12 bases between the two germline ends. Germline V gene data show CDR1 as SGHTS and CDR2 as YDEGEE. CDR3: CASSLAPRYVNTEAFF. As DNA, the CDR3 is TGTGCCAGCAGCTTGGCCCCACGCTATGTGAACACTGAAGCTTTCTTT.

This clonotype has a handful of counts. The CDR3 here is CASSEQGETDTQYF. Written as DNA, the CDR3 is TGTGCCAGCAGTGAACAGGGGGAGACAGATACGCAGTATTTT. The J gene is TRBJ2-3, the V gene TRBV6-4, with 8 bases fitting TRBD1. Trimming at V came to 3 bases and at J to 3 bases, leaving 2 bases not matched to a gene. The CDR3 has 14 residues. The germline CDR1 and CDR2 sequences are MRHNA and SNTAGT.

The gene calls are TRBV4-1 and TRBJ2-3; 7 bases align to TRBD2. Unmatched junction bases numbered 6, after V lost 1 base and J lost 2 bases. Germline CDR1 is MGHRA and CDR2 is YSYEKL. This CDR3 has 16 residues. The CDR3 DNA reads TGCGCCAGCAGCCAAGTCTCAGCGGGAATCACAGATACGCAGTATTTT. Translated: CASSQVSAGITDTQYF.

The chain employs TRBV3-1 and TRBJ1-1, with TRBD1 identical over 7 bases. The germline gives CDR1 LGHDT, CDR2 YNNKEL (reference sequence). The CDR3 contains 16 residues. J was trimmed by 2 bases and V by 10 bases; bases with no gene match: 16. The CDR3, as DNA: TGTGCCACCACCCAGGGGGGGGGACAACTAAACACTGAAGCTTTCTTT. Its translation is CATTQGGGQLNTEAFF.

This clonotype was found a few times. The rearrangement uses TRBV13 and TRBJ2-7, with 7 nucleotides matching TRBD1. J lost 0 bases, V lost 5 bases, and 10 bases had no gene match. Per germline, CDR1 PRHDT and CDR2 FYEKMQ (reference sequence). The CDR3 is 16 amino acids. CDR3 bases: TGTGCCAGCAGCCGGGCGTTGGGGACAGCCTCCTACGAGCAGTACTTC. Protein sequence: CASSRALGTASYEQYF.

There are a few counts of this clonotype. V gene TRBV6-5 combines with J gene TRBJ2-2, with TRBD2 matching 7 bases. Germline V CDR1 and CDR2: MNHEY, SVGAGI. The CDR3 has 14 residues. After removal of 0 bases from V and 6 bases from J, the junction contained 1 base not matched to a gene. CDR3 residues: CASSYSGGSGELFF. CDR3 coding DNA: TGTGCCAGCAGTTACTCGGGGGGGTCCGGGGAGCTGTTTTTT.

The CDR3 loop reads CASSLDTIPPYEQYF. Here the CDR3 DNA reads TGTGCCAGCAGCCTTGACACCATTCCTCCCTACGAGCAGTACTTC. This sequence joins TRBV4-2 and TRBJ2-7; D is ambiguous. The CDR3 spans 15 residues. Between the trimmed V and J ends, which lost 4 bases and 2 bases, there was a span of 15 bases. Germline CDR1 LGHNA, CDR2 YNFKEQ.

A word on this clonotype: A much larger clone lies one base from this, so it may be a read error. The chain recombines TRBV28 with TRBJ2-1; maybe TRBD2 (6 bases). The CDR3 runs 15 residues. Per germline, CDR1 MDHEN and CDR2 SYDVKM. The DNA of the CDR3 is TGTGCCAGCAGTTCGAGCGGGCACTCCCACAATGAGCAGTTCTTC. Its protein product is CASSSSGHSHNEQFF.

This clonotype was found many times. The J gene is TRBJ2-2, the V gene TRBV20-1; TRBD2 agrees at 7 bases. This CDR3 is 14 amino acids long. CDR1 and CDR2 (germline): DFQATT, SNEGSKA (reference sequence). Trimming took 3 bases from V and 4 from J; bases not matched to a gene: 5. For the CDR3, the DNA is TGCAGTGCTAGGACTAGCCGTGGCACCGGGGAGCTGTTTTTT. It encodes CSARTSRGTGELFF.

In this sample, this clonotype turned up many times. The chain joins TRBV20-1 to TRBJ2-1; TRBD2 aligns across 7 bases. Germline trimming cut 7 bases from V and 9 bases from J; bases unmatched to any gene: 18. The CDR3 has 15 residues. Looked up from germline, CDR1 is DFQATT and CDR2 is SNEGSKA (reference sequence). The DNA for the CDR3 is TGCAGTGTCCCCGCATGGAGGGAGGGCCGTACTGAGCAGTTCTTC. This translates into CSVPAWREGRTEQFF.

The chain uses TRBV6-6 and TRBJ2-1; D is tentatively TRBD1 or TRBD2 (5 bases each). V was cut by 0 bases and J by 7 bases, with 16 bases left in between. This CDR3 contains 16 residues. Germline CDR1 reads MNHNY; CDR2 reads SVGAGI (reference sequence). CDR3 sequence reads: CASSYSGPAVWNEQFF. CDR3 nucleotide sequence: TGTGCCAGCAGTTACTCGGGACCAGCAGTGTGGAATGAGCAGTTCTTC.

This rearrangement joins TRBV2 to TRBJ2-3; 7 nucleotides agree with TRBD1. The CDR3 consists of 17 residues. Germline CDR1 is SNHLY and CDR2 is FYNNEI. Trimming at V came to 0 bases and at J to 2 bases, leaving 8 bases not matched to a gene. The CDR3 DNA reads TGTGCCAGCAGTGAAGCGCTGGGCAGGGGGTCCACAGATACGCAGTATTTT. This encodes CASSEALGRGSTDTQYF.

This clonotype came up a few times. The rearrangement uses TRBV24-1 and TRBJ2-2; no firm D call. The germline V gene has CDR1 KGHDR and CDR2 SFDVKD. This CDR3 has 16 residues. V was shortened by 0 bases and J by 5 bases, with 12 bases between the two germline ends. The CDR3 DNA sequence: TGTGCCACCAGTGATTTGAACGAACTCAATACCGGGGAGCTGTTTTTT. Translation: CATSDLNELNTGELFF.

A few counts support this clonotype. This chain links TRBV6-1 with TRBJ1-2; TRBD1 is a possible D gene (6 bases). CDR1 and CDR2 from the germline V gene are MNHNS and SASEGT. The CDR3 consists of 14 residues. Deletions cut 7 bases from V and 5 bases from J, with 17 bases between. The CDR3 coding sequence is TGTGCCAGCACAGGGGTCTCTGATTATTATGGCTACACCTTC. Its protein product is CASTGVSDYYGYTF.

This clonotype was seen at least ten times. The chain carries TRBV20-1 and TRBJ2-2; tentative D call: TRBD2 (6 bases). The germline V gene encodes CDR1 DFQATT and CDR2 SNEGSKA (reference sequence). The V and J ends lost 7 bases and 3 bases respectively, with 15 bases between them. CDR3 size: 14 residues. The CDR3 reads CSVWGGRDTGELFF. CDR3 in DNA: TGCAGTGTCTGGGGAGGCCGAGACACCGGGGAGCTGTTTTTT.

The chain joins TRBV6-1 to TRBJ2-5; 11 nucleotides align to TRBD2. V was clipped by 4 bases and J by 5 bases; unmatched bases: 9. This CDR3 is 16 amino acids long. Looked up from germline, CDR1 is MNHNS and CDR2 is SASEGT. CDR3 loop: CASSASTSGRGETQYF. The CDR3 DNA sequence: TGTGCCAGCAGTGCCTCAACTAGCGGGAGAGGGGAGACCCAGTACTTC.

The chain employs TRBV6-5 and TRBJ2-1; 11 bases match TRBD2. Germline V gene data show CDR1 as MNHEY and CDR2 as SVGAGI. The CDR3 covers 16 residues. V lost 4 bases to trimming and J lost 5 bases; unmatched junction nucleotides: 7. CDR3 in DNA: TGTGCCAGCAGTTGGCTAGCGGGGGGCCTTCACAATGAGCAGTTCTTC. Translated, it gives CASSWLAGGLHNEQFF.

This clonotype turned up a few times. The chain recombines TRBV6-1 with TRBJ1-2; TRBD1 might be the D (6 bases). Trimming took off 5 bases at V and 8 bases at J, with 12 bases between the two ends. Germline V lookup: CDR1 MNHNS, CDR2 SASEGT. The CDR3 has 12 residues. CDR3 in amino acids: CASSRRGQGYTF. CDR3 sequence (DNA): TGTGCCAGCAGTAGGCGGGGGCAAGGCTACACCTTC.

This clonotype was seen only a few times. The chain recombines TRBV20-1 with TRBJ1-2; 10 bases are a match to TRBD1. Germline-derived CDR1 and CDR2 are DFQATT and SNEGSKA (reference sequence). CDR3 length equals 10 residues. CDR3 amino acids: CSGQGDGYTF. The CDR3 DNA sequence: TGCAGCGGACAGGGGGATGGCTACACCTTC.